The 31 T cell receptor beta chains presented below share a single source sample, sequenced in a study of vaccination effects on CD4 cells after COVID-19. Ahead of sequencing, the ViraFEST assay grew antigen-specific CD4+ T cells using viral peptide pools. Culture lasted 10 days before CD4+ T cell isolation. People in the vaccine group had not been infected with SARS-CoV-2 before, and their nucleocapsid antibodies were negative. No antigen has been identified for these receptors. The method was immunoSEQ multiplex PCR; TCRdb's version includes in-frame clones alone and lacks a portion of them. The top ten clones hold about 23% of a sample with about 38,000 clones, roughly 70% of them seen once. The starting material was CD4+ T cells from PBMCs cultured with SARS-CoV-2 spike peptides, obtained before COVID-19 vaccination. The receptors were sampled from a human donor who received a COVID-19 vaccine.

The chain couples TRBV18 to TRBJ1-1; tentatively, D is TRBD1 (6 bases). Between the trimmed V and J ends, which lost 1 base and 5 bases, there was a span of 14 bases. Germline CDR1 reads KGHSH; CDR2 reads LQKENI. The CDR3 is 15 residues long. The CDR3 DNA reads TGTGCCAGCTCACCACGAGAACAGGGAAAAACTGAAGCTTTCTTT. Protein: CASSPREQGKTEAFF.

The genes are TRBV27 and TRBJ2-4; 7 nucleotides line up with TRBD2. Unmatched junction bases numbered 13, after V lost 8 bases and J lost 6 bases. This CDR3 contains 15 residues. The germline V gene encodes CDR1 MNHEY and CDR2 SMNVEV (reference sequence). The CDR3: CASSPGGDYRNIQYF. CDR3 coding DNA: TGTGCCAGCTCCCCTGGGGGGGACTACAGAAACATTCAGTACTTC.

Worth noting for this clone: Its ends do not fully match the called genes, so a read error is possible. This CDR3 reads CASSRDISYEQYF. The CDR3 DNA sequence: TGTGCTAGCAGCCGGGACATCTCCTACGAGCAGTACTTC. The chain is built from TRBV7-7 and TRBJ2-7, with a tentative D call TRBD1 (6 bases). This CDR3 spans 13 amino acids. Germline V gene data show CDR1 as SSHAT and CDR2 as FNYEAQ (reference sequence).

The chain employs TRBV5-1 and TRBJ2-7; the D gene is possibly TRBD2 (5 bases). V was pared by 0 bases and J by 1 base, with 8 bases between. The CDR3 length is 14 residues. Germline V gene sequence: CDR1 SGHRS, CDR2 YFSETQ. The CDR3 bases are TGCGCCAGCAGCTTGGGGCAGCGGTCCTACGAGCAGTACTTC. Translated, it gives CASSLGQRSYEQYF.

The chain uses TRBV14 and TRBJ1-2; D is undetermined. Germline CDR1 reads SGHDN; CDR2 reads FVKESK. Trimming took 0 bases from V and 4 from J, leaving 6 bases between them. The CDR3 spans 13 residues. CDR3 nucleotides: TGTGCCAGCAGCCAAGACGGATTCTATGGCTACACCTTC. It codes for CASSQDGFYGYTF.

J is TRBJ1-1 and V is TRBV30; a possible D gene is TRBD1 (6 bases). CDR1 is GTSNPN, CDR2 SVGIG, per germline (reference sequence). The germline V and J ends were trimmed by 8 bases and 1 base, with 8 bases remaining between them. The CDR3 loop spans 11 amino acids. Written as DNA, the CDR3 is TGTGCCGGCAGGGGGAACACTGAAGCTTTCTTT. It specifies CAGRGNTEAFF.

This chain links TRBV19 with TRBJ1-1; the match to TRBD1 covers 8 bases. The J segment lost 5 bases and the V segment lost 5 bases, leaving 13 bases of the junction unmatched. The CDR3 is 16 amino acids. CDR1 and CDR2 from the germline V gene are LNHDA and SQIVND (reference sequence). The CDR3 region is CASSSNPGGQGTEAFF. In nucleotides, the CDR3 is TGTGCCAGTAGTTCCAACCCAGGGGGCCAGGGGACTGAAGCTTTCTTT.

The V call is TRBV25-1, the J call TRBJ1-4; D remains unclear. The CDR3 runs 11 residues. Germline V lookup: CDR1 MGHDK, CDR2 SYGVNS. V lost 2 bases, J lost 11 bases, and 6 bases lay in between. The CDR3 nucleotides read TGTGCCAGCAGTGAAAACGGGAAACTGTTTTTT. The encoded protein is CASSENGKLFF.

This clone was observed a few times. The V and J genes are TRBV20-1 and TRBJ2-7; D not resolved. V was trimmed by 3 bases and J by 2 bases, leaving 5 bases between them. CDR3 length: 11 residues. CDR1 is DFQATT and CDR2 is SNEGSKA in the germline V gene (reference sequence). Written as DNA, the CDR3 is TGCAGTGCTAGGGTAACCTACGAGCAGTACTTC. Its translation is CSARVTYEQYF.

DNA of the CDR3: TGTGCCAGCAGTTACCTAGGGTTAGAGACCCAGTACTTC. Translating gives CASSYLGLETQYF. The J gene is TRBJ2-5, the V gene TRBV6-2 or TRBV6-3; D gene unclear. Germline V gives CDR1 MNHEY, CDR2 SVGEGT. Trimming left V 2 bases short and J 4 bases short, with 8 bases between. The CDR3 has 13 amino acids.

The chain joins TRBV7-9 to TRBJ2-7; D is undetermined. With 4 bases removed from V and 3 bases from J, the gap between germline ends came to 7 bases. The CDR3 extends over 12 amino acids. The germline V gene encodes CDR1 SEHNR and CDR2 FQNEAQ (reference sequence). The CDR3 reads CASSYKDYEQYF. The CDR3 region has the DNA TGTGCCAGCAGCTACAAGGACTACGAGCAGTACTTC. The full variable domain, in which reference TRBV7-9 and TRBJ2-7 provide the parts outside the CDR3, is DTGVSQNPRHKITKRGQNVTFRCDPISEHNRLYWYRQTLGQGPEFLTYFQNEAQLEKSRLLSDRFSAERPKGSFSTLEIQRTEQGDSAMYLCASSYKDYEQYFGPGTRLTVT.

The chain links TRBV29-1 to TRBJ2-2; 7 bases line up with TRBD1. CDR1 and CDR2 from the germline V gene are SQVTM and ANQGSEA. There are 13 residues in the CDR3. The V segment lost 6 bases and the J segment 3 bases; nucleotides outside the gene matches: 4. CDR3 DNA: TGCAGCGTCCACAGGGGCGACACCGGGGAGCTGTTTTTT. This gives the protein CSVHRGDTGELFF.

The gene calls are TRBV4-3 and TRBJ2-5, with D possibly matching TRBD1 (6 bases). The CDR3 totals 15 residues. The germline V gene encodes CDR1 LGHNA and CDR2 YSLEER. V was clipped by 1 base and J by 5 bases, with 14 bases between them. CDR3 in DNA: TGCGCCAGCAGCCAAGGAGGGGGTTCAGGGGAGACCCAGTACTTC. This translates into CASSQGGGSGETQYF.

V is TRBV4-1 and J is TRBJ2-7; D gene uncertain. CDR3 length equals 14 residues. The germline CDR1 and CDR2 sequences are MGHRA and YSYEKL. The V end lost 0 bases, the J end lost 2 bases, and 8 bases lay between the germline ends. The CDR3 is CASSQEVPPYEQYF. The CDR3 nucleotides read TGCGCCAGCAGCCAAGAAGTCCCTCCCTACGAGCAGTACTTC.

The chain links TRBV5-5 to TRBJ2-5, with D possibly called TRBD1 or TRBD2 (6 bases each). The CDR3 covers 14 residues. Germline values: CDR1 SGHKS, CDR2 YYEKEE (reference sequence). The V gene lost 2 bases and the J gene lost 5 bases, with 13 bases spanning the gap. CDR3 sequence: CASSFPQGRETQYF. CDR3 in DNA: TGTGCCAGCAGCTTCCCCCAGGGGAGGGAGACCCAGTACTTC.

This clone showed up just once. The chain employs TRBV4-2 and TRBJ2-1, with D maybe TRBD2 (6 bases). With 1 base removed from V and 4 bases from J, the gap between germline ends came to 17 bases. The germline gives CDR1 LGHNA, CDR2 YNFKEQ. CDR3 length: 17 amino acids. The CDR3 protein is CASSQAPPSASYNEQFF. CDR3 coding DNA: TGTGCCAGCAGCCAAGCGCCTCCTAGCGCCTCTTACAATGAGCAGTTCTTC.

V and J are TRBV18 and TRBJ1-1, with unresolved D. V lost 2 bases to trimming and J lost 2 bases, with 9 bases between them. The germline gives CDR1 KGHSH, CDR2 LQKENI. This CDR3 contains 14 residues. The CDR3 spells CASSPTGGNTEAFF. CDR3 sequence (DNA): TGTGCCAGCTCACCAACGGGAGGCAACACTGAAGCTTTCTTT.

This chain links TRBV5-4 with TRBJ1-2, with a weak D call TRBD1 (5 bases). V was trimmed by 2 bases and J by 4 bases, leaving 12 bases between them. The CDR3 is 14 amino acids. CDR1 is SGHNT and CDR2 is YYREEE in the germline V gene (reference sequence). The CDR3, as DNA: TGTGCCAGCAGCTTTACAGGACGCTTCTATGGCTACACCTTC. It encodes CASSFTGRFYGYTF.

The CDR3 region is CASSIGGGRVDTGELFF. The CDR3 nucleotides read TGTGCCAGTAGTATAGGAGGCGGGAGGGTCGACACCGGGGAGCTGTTTTTT. J is TRBJ2-2 and V is TRBV19, with TRBD2 matching over 9 bases. The CDR3 has 17 amino acids. Per germline, CDR1 LNHDA and CDR2 SQIVND (reference sequence). The trim removed 1 base at V and 3 bases at J, leaving 6 bases unmatched.

This clone has a handful of counts. The chain couples TRBV19 to TRBJ1-2; 11 bases match TRBD1. CDR1 LNHDA and CDR2 SQIVND come from the germline V gene (reference sequence). Trimming cost V 3 bases and J 6 bases; bases outside gene matches: 6. CDR3 size: 15 residues. The CDR3 DNA is TGTGCCAGTAGTATTCGGGGACAGGGGGATCATGGCTACACCTTC. Its protein product is CASSIRGQGDHGYTF. Full variable domain (rest looked up from reference TRBV19 and TRBJ1-2): DGGITQSPKYLFRKEGQNVTLSCEQNLNHDAMYWYRQDPGQGLRLIYYSQIVNDFQKGDIAEGYSVSREKKESFPLTVTSAQKNPTAFYLCASSIRGQGDHGYTFGSGTRLTVV.

This clone has just one count. The chain recombines TRBV11-2 with TRBJ2-7; TRBD2 might be the D (5 bases). The germline V and J ends were trimmed by 0 bases and 0 bases, with 15 bases remaining between them. Per germline, CDR1 SGHAT and CDR2 FQNNGV. CDR3 length: 17 amino acids. CDR3 protein: CASSLDRPLGSSYEQYF. In nucleotides, the CDR3 is TGTGCCAGCAGCTTAGATCGTCCACTAGGGAGCTCCTACGAGCAGTACTTC. Full variable domain (rest looked up from reference TRBV11-2 and TRBJ2-7): EAGVAQSPRYKIIEKRQSVAFWCNPISGHATLYWYQQILGQGPKLLIQFQNNGVVDDSQLPKDRFSAERLKGVDSTLKIQPAKLEDSAVYLCASSLDRPLGSSYEQYFGPGTRLTVT.

V and J are TRBV4-3 and TRBJ1-1; D is ambiguous. The CDR3 loop spans 14 amino acids. Germline lookup yields CDR1 LGHNA and CDR2 YSLEER. The V end lost 1 base, the J end lost 0 bases, and 6 bases lay between the germline ends. The CDR3 sequence is CASSQGHMNTEAFF. The CDR3 bases are TGCGCCAGCAGCCAAGGGCACATGAACACTGAAGCTTTCTTT.

V gene TRBV6-4 combines with J gene TRBJ1-1; 8 bases match TRBD1. CDR3 size: 13 residues. V gave up 6 bases and J gave up 1 base; unmatched junction bases: 1. From germline, CDR1 is MRHNA and CDR2 SNTAGT. The CDR3 spells CASRGQANTEAFF. The DNA of the CDR3 is TGTGCCAGCAGGGGACAGGCGAACACTGAAGCTTTCTTT.

In nucleotides, the CDR3 is TGTGCCAGCAGCCTTGACCGTACTAGCGGGAGTACTGGGGCCAACGTCCTGACTTTC. It translates to CASSLDRTSGSTGANVLTF. This chain joins TRBV5-4 and TRBJ2-6; 11 bases map to TRBD2. With V trimmed by 4 bases and J by 2 bases, 11 bases remained unmatched. CDR1 and CDR2 (germline): SGHNT, YYREEE (reference sequence). The CDR3 is made up of 19 amino acids.

V usage is TRBV5-4 and J usage is TRBJ1-6; 7 nucleotides line up with TRBD1. This CDR3 spans 15 amino acids. Germline CDR1 reads SGHNT; CDR2 reads YYREEE (reference sequence). The V segment lost 3 bases and the J segment 6 bases; nucleotides outside the gene matches: 6. The CDR3 protein is CASSWRQGPNSPLHF. DNA of the CDR3: TGTGCCAGCAGCTGGAGACAGGGACCTAATTCACCCCTCCACTTT.

V and J are TRBV14 and TRBJ2-3, with D possibly being TRBD1 (6 bases). This CDR3 region has 15 residues. The germline CDR1 and CDR2 sequences are SGHDN and FVKESK. V lost 6 bases and J lost 8, with 21 bases in between. CDR3 sequence reads: CASSRRQAPGATQYF. CDR3 coding DNA: TGTGCCAGCAGTCGCAGACAGGCCCCAGGGGCTACGCAGTATTTT.

This clone has just a few counts. This chain connects TRBV6-1 to TRBJ2-3, with D possibly being TRBD1 (6 bases). Germline V gene data show CDR1 as MNHNS and CDR2 as SASEGT. The ends were cut back, 3 bases at V and 4 bases at J, with 14 bases in the middle. The CDR3 is 15 amino acids. Written as DNA, the CDR3 is TGTGCCAGCAGTGACAGGGGTTGGGGTGCAGATACGCAGTATTTT. Translation gives CASSDRGWGADTQYF.

This clone was observed a few times. V gene TRBV19 combines with J gene TRBJ1-2, with 10 bases fitting TRBD1. The ends lost 7 bases at V and 4 bases at J; junction bases unmatched: 9. CDR1 is LNHDA and CDR2 is SQIVND in the germline V gene (reference sequence). This CDR3 has 15 residues. CDR3 residues: CASTPTGGVFYGYTF. CDR3 bases: TGTGCCAGTACACCGACAGGGGGCGTCTTCTATGGCTACACCTTC.

The rearrangement uses TRBV30 and TRBJ2-5; D is uncertain. Trimming took off 2 bases at V and 1 base at J, with 8 bases between the two ends. Germline V gene data show CDR1 as GTSNPN and CDR2 as SVGIG (reference sequence). This CDR3 has 13 amino acids. CDR3 sequence (DNA): TGTGCCTGGAGTTCCCAACCCCAAGAGACCCAGTACTTC. It codes for CAWSSQPQETQYF.

This chain connects TRBV19 to TRBJ2-7; 10 bases match TRBD2. This CDR3 contains 15 residues. V lost 6 bases and J lost 0; bases outside the gene matches: 5. Looked up from germline, CDR1 is LNHDA and CDR2 is SQIVND (reference sequence). CDR3: CASSQAGGSSYEQYF. The CDR3 DNA reads TGTGCCAGTAGCCAAGCGGGAGGGTCCTCCTACGAGCAGTACTTC.

The chain carries TRBV30 and TRBJ1-2; TRBD1 is a possible D gene (6 bases). Trimming took 3 bases from V and 4 from J, leaving 15 bases between them. CDR3 length equals 14 residues. Germline V CDR1 and CDR2: GTSNPN, SVGIG (reference sequence). The CDR3 nucleotides are TGTGCCTGGAGCGGCACAGGGACCCTCTATGGCTACACCTTC. Translated: CAWSGTGTLYGYTF.